This TCR beta chain was captured by sequencing in a study of blood T cells in healthy people across ages. Germline V gene data show CDR1 as MNHNY and CDR2 as SVGAGI (reference sequence). Losses at the gene ends were 2 bases for V and 1 base for J; bases not matched to a gene: 1. This CDR3 is built from 14 residues. The authors ran a second PCR of about 6 to 11 cycles using a sample-barcoded 5' primer and a J-beta primer mix. TCRdb re-called the 5' RACE reads through MiXCR, storing one row per CDR3 protein. The sample includes roughly 830,000 distinct CDR3 sequences, 62% of them seen just once. Study-wide points: Long-lived donors had more naive CD4+ cells and higher diversity than aged donors. Per-million-T-cell TCR beta diversity fell roughly linearly with age. PBMCs were not sorted, which prevented a conclusive comparison of naive versus antigen-experienced cells.

Per sample, no less than 5 micrograms of total RNA were extracted. This clonotype has more than one count but fewer than ten. Its cognate antigen is unknown. The J gene is TRBJ2-7, the V gene TRBV6-6; 8 positions agree with TRBD1. This sequence was found in a young man in good health. Source material: blood. CDR3 sequence (DNA): TGTGCCAGCAGTTACACAGGGGGATCCTACGAGCAGTACTTC. Translation gives CASSYTGGSYEQYF.